This passage covers 11 T cell receptor beta chains from one sample sequenced in a study of CD8 T cells in Susac syndrome. RNA, at about 0.45 to 1 ug, was reverse transcribed with random hexamers. Via MiXCR, TCRdb re-called the immunoSEQ multiplex PCR reads, giving one row per CDR3 protein. The sample contains about 150,000 distinct CDR3 sequences, roughly 94% of which appear only once. Sequencing was performed on CD8+ T cells from PBMCs. The receptors derive from a human donor with Susac syndrome.

This clonotype was recorded only once. This sequence joins TRBV29-1 and TRBJ1-3; 8 bases are a match to TRBD1. Trimming cost V 0 bases and J 3 bases; bases outside gene matches: 7. This CDR3 spans 16 amino acids. CDR1 is SQVTM and CDR2 is ANQGSEA in the germline V gene. For the CDR3, the DNA is TGCAGCGTTGAAGATCGTAGACAGGGGTTTGGAAACACCATATATTTT. Amino acid sequence: CSVEDRRQGFGNTIYF.

V usage is TRBV27 and J usage is TRBJ2-1; 8 nucleotides agree with TRBD2. The CDR3 extends over 15 amino acids. Unmatched junction bases numbered 1, after V lost 3 bases and J lost 0 bases. Germline CDR1 MNHEY, CDR2 SMNVEV (reference sequence). CDR3 DNA sequence: TGTGCCAGCAGTTTGCGGGGGGCCTCCTACAATGAGCAGTTCTTC. This sequence encodes CASSLRGASYNEQFF.

V and J are TRBV11-2 and TRBJ1-1, with D possibly TRBD1 on 5 matching bases. V lost 2 bases, J lost 4 bases, and 17 bases lay in between. Germline V gene sequence: CDR1 SGHAT, CDR2 FQNNGV. The CDR3 has 16 residues. The CDR3 reads CASSLMGGGSFTEAFF. Written as DNA, the CDR3 is TGTGCCAGCAGCTTAATGGGTGGGGGATCCTTCACTGAAGCTTTCTTT.

This chain uses TRBV7-9 with TRBJ2-7; D remains ambiguous. CDR3 length: 14 residues. V was pared by 1 base and J by 0 bases, with 7 bases between. Germline CDR1 and CDR2: SEHNR and FQNEAQ (reference sequence). The CDR3 is CASSLGQNSYEQYF. The DNA of the CDR3 is TGTGCCAGCAGCTTAGGTCAGAACTCCTACGAGCAGTACTTC.

The DNA for the CDR3 is TGTGCCAGCAGTTTATTACGCGGGAGGGCTCCAGATACGCAGTATTTT. This codes for CASSLLRGRAPDTQYF. The V and J genes are TRBV27 and TRBJ2-3; 9 bases match TRBD2. The CDR3 totals 16 residues. V lost 1 base to trimming and J lost 4 bases; unmatched junction nucleotides: 6. Germline loops: CDR1 MNHEY, CDR2 SMNVEV (reference sequence).

This clonotype occurred once. V and J are TRBV4-1 and TRBJ1-2; D is undetermined. This CDR3 is built from 16 residues. In germline, CDR1 is MGHRA, CDR2 YSYEKL. Trimming shortened V by 2 bases and J by 1 base, and 14 bases separated the two germline ends. The CDR3 loop reads CASSQINPGSNYGYTF. CDR3 coding DNA: TGCGCCAGCAGCCAAATCAATCCGGGGAGTAACTATGGCTACACCTTC.

The chain has TRBV5-6 and TRBJ1-1; the D gene is possibly TRBD1 (5 bases). Germline assignment: CDR1 SGHDT and CDR2 YYEEEE. With 4 bases removed from V and 6 bases from J, the gap between germline ends came to 7 bases. The CDR3 is made up of 11 amino acids. In DNA form, the CDR3 reads TGTGCCAGCAGCCGAGGGGCTGAAGCTTTCTTT. Translated: CASSRGAEAFF.

With regard to this clonotype: An end of the junction does not agree with germline; a read error may underlie this. The chain has TRBV20-1 and TRBJ2-3; TRBD2 is a possible D gene (6 bases). CDR1 DFQATT and CDR2 SNEGSKA come from the germline V gene (reference sequence). This CDR3 spans 14 amino acids. For the CDR3, the DNA is TGCAGTGCCAGAGAGGCGGGAAAGTCTGATACGCAGTATTTT. Translated: CSAREAGKSDTQYF.

The chain combines TRBV5-4 with TRBJ2-2; 8 bases agree with TRBD1. J gave up 3 bases and V 4 bases, and 8 bases lay outside the gene matches. From germline, CDR1 is SGHNT and CDR2 YYREEE (reference sequence). CDR3 length equals 16 residues. CDR3 coding DNA: TGTGCCAGCAGCCGTGGTGGGACAGGCGACACCGGGGAGCTGTTTTTT. Translating it yields CASSRGGTGDTGELFF. Drawing the rest from reference TRBV5-4 and TRBJ2-2, the complete variable domain is ETGVTQSPTHLIKTRGQQVTLRCSSQSGHNTVSWYQQALGQGPQFIFQYYREEENGRGNFPPRFSGLQFPNYSSELNVNALELDDSALYLCASSRGGTGDTGELFFGEGSRLTVL.

The chain employs TRBV27 and TRBJ2-6; D possibly corresponds to TRBD1 (5 bases). This CDR3 is 16 amino acids long. V was cut by 4 bases and J by 4 bases, with 14 bases left in between. Germline-derived CDR1 and CDR2 are MNHEY and SMNVEV (reference sequence). The CDR3 spells CASSSPWKGGANVLTF. As DNA, the CDR3 is TGTGCCAGCAGTTCCCCCTGGAAGGGGGGGGCCAACGTCCTGACTTTC.

This clonotype was counted between two and nine times. The rearrangement joins TRBV12-3 or TRBV12-4 to TRBJ1-1; D perhaps matches TRBD1 (5 bases). V lost 3 bases and J lost 7, with 6 bases in between. The CDR3 totals 11 residues. Here the CDR3 DNA reads TGTGCCAGCAGTTTGGGGGGTGAAGCTTTCTTT. The encoded protein is CASSLGGEAFF.